This record concerns one T cell receptor beta chain sequence. This clonotype was seen a handful of times. Its target antigen remains unknown. No much larger clone exists at a distance of one base, and base qualities are not known. The sequencer was an Illumina HiSeq 1500. Starting from the raw public reads, TCRdb applied fastp trimming at Q25, assembled clones with MiXCR and retained in-frame beta chains. Merged by CDR3 protein, the rows form single entries marked with the most common genes and DNA. The sample profile shows about 740,000 distinct CDR3 sequences; roughly 35% of them were found once. Under 3.5% of the sample is taken by the ten largest. This specimen belongs to a study of T cell repertoires in cytomegalovirus infection (dated by TCRdb to 2018 to 2020). A note on the overall study: Because public TCR beta signatures pointed to carriage of CMV infection together with the matching HLA type, the HLA type of each donor mattered for the analysis.

Overall study results and their limits: In the ex vivo response, HLA-C-restricted CMV-specific TCR beta clonotypes were dominant, and in two of eight donors the single most frequent clonotype came from this HLA-C-restricted group. Carriers of CMV infection plus the relevant HLA type were discriminated by the cumulative frequency of public TCR beta family members in the study cohort and in an independent roughly 370-donor cohort.

This TCR came from a human donor in good health (CMV status not recorded). Some clones in this sample may be carry-over from other donors' samples. The sequencing input was PBMCs.

The DNA is as follows: TGCGCCAGCAGCCAAGACTACGCTGAGCAGTTCTTC. Its amino acids are CASSQDYAEQFF. The receptor chain draws on TRBV4-1 and TRBJ2-1, with no D gene named confidently. From the germline V gene, CDR1 is MGHRA and CDR2 is YSYEKL. Its CDR3 holds 12 amino acids, cysteine through phenylalanine. Only the CDR3 part of the read is kept: 36 bases, read in frame from the first base. The V and J ends are trimmed by 0 bases and 9 bases, leaving 6 bases between them.